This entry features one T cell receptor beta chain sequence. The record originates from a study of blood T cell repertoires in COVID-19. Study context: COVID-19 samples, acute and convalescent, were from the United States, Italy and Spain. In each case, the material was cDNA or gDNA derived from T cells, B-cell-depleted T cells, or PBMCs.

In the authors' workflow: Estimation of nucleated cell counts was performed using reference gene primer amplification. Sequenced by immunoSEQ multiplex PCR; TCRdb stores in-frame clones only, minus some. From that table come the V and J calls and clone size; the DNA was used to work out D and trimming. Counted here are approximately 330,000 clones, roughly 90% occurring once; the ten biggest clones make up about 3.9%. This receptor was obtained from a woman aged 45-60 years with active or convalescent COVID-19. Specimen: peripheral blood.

The CDR3 sequence is CSVVGDRAGNYYGYTF. In DNA, the CDR3 is TGCAGCGTTGTGGGTGACAGGGCGGGTAATTACTATGGCTACACCTTC. The chain joins TRBV29-1 to TRBJ1-2; 7 positions agree with TRBD1. The CDR3 loop spans 16 amino acids. CDR1 and CDR2 from the germline V gene are SQVTM and ANQGSEA. Losses at the gene ends were 4 bases for V and 3 bases for J; bases not matched to a gene: 14.